Sequencing of this TCR beta chain was carried out in a study of beta chain features in type 1 diabetes. Study-level background: No patient-donor differences in age, gender, total cells or subset yield. The study, taken as a whole, reports: Healthy donors had naive, central memory and Treg TCRB repertoires that appeared less similar than those seen among patients. Shorter TCRB CDR3s, moderately but significantly so, were found in Type 1 diabetes patients in all four CD4+ subsets.

Reverse transcription of all isolated RNA meant that expressed TCRB transcripts were sequenced. Assay used: immunoSEQ multiplex PCR; TCRdb lists only in-frame clones, some missing. Of a few hundred thousand clones in the sample, about a sixth are singletons; the top ten hold about 0.08%. The CDR3 sequence is 10 residues long. V was cut by 8 bases and J by 3 bases, with 5 bases left in between. Note on this clone: Its antigen is not identified.

The chain employs TRBV23-1 and TRBJ2-7; D gene unclear. TRBV23-1 is designated an ORF whose function remains uncertain. This TCR was sampled from a man aged 25-45 years with type 1 diabetes. Sequenced sample: naive CD4+ T cells from blood. This CDR3 is CASQDYEQYF. For the CDR3, the DNA is TGCGCCAGCCAAGACTACGAGCAGTACTTC.